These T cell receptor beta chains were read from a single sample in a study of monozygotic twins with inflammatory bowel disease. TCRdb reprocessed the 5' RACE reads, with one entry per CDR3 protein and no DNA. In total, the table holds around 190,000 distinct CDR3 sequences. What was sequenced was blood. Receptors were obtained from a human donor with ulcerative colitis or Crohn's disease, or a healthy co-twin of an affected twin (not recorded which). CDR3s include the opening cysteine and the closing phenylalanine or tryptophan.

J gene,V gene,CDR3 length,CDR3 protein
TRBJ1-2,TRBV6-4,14,CASSETEDNYGYTF
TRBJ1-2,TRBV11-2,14,CASRLLRGNYGYTF
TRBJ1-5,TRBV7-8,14,CASSLALAGQPQHF
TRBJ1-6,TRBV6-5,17,CASSHRDRGAPEPPLHF
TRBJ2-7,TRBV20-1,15,CSAADRTSQSYEQYF
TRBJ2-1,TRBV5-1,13,CASSLAPSDEQFF
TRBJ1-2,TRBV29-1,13,CSADRGLLYGHTF
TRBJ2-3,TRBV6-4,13,CASSEADTDTQYF
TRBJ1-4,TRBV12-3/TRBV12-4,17,CASSLAGTGGPGEKLFF
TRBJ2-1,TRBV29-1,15,CSVEDRDTLYNEQFF
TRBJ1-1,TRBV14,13,CASSQALNTEAFF
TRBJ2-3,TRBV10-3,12,CAISEGQATQYF
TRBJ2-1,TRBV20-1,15,CSATRTSGLYNEQFF
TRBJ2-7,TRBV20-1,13,CSAEQVHTYEQYF
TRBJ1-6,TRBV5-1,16,CASSLAGPENNSPLHF
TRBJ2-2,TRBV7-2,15,CASSFGAGMAGELFF
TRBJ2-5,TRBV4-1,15,CASSHSITTGETQYF
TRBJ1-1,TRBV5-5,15,CASSLDFRGRTEAFF
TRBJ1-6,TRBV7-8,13,CASSLVTDSPLHF
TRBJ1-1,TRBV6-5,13,CASSKPGQGVAFF
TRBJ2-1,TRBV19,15,CASRLAGGVIWEQFF